This T cell receptor beta chain was identified in a study of T cell changes during pregnancy in multiple sclerosis. V gave up 0 bases and J gave up 6 bases, with 22 bases separating them. Germline V gene sequence: CDR1 SGHDN, CDR2 FVKESK. The CDR3 sequence is 18 residues long. TCRdb keeps only in-frame clones here, not all; method: immunoSEQ multiplex PCR. The sample includes 35,000 to 45,000 clones, more than 85% of them seen just once. This clonotype was sampled from a female donor in good health, enrolled as a control in a pregnancy study. The sample in question was CD4+ T cells from peripheral blood mononuclear cells, obtained after pregnancy. V usage is TRBV14 and J usage is TRBJ2-3; maybe TRBD2 (6 bases). CDR3 nucleotide sequence: TGTGCCAGCAGCCAAGATTGGCTGCGGGGCCTGGCCAGGGATACGCAGTATTTT. Translating it yields CASSQDWLRGLARDTQYF.